This T cell receptor (beta chain) stems from a study of identifying expanded T cells in peripheral blood. General study points: Differentially abundant clones: about 1.2 between replicates, approximately 16 at two to three weeks, 19 to 20 at four. Clone count variance between roughly 2-week samples rose with total template count.

The V and J ends lost 5 bases and 6 bases respectively, with 17 bases between them. The CDR3 is 14 residues long. Germline V gene lookup returns CDR1 SGHTA and CDR2 FQGTGA. Points on this clone: Its antigen remains unknown.

Profiling relied on immunoSEQ multiplex PCR, and the TCRdb table lists in-frame clones only, not all of them. The repertoire holds roughly 100,000 clones, with around nine tenths as singletons. Healthy donors had no documented immune events, such as infections, while sampled. The chain carries TRBV7-3 and TRBJ2-7, with D maybe TRBD2 (6 bases). The clonotype originates from a person aged 18-69 years in good health. Sequencing used blood. The CDR3 DNA reads as TGTGCCAGCAGCCGACTAGTAGTTGGGGGCGAGCAGTACTTC. Protein: CASSRLVVGGEQYF. The full variable domain, its missing parts supplied by reference TRBV7-3 and TRBJ2-7, is GAGVSQTPSNKVTEKGKYVELRCDPISGHTALYWYRQSLGQGPEFLIYFQGTGAADDSGLPNDRFFAVRPEGSVSTLKIQRTERGDSAVYLCASSRLVVGGEQYFGPGTRLTVT.